The TCR beta chain described here comes from a study of graft-versus-host responses after intestinal transplantation. Across the whole study: Anti-thymocyte globulin induction, then tacrolimus and steroids for around 3 years, went to all recipients.

CFSE-labeled responder cells (around 200,000) were plated with around 200,000 irradiated, violet-dye-labeled stimulator cells. A few counts support this clone. The table came from immunoSEQ multiplex PCR; TCRdb's copy has only in-frame clones and leaves some out. The data show a few thousand clones, with just under 30% seen just once and 4% to 6% held by the top ten. Germline V gene lookup returns CDR1 SEHNR and CDR2 FQNEAQ (reference sequence). The CDR3 is 16 residues long. After removal of 4 bases from V and 2 bases from J, the junction contained 10 bases not matched to a gene. Sequenced material: alloreactive CD8+ T cells from a mixed lymphocyte reaction culture, taken before transplantation. The subset was: CFSE-low proliferating T cells sorted from roughly six-day pre-transplant mixed lymphocyte reaction (GvH or HvG direction). The receptor comes from a human patient who was an organ donor for intestinal transplantation. The chain joins TRBV7-9 to TRBJ2-5; TRBD1 aligns across 7 bases. CDR3 region: CASSSTLTGNQETQYF. The CDR3 nucleotides are TGTGCCAGCAGCTCCACGTTGACAGGGAATCAAGAGACCCAGTACTTC.